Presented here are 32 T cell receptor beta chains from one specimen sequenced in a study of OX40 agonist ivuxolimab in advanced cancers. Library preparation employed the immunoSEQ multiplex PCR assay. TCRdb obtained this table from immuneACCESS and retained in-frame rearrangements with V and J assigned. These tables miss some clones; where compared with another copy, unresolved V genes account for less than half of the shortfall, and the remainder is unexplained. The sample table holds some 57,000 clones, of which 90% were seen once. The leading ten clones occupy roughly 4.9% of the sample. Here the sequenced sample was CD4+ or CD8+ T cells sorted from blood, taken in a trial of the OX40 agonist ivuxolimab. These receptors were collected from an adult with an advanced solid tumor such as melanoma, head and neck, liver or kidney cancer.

DNA of the CDR3: TGTGCCAGCAGTTTAGACAGGGGGCTAGCCGGGGAGCTGTTTTTT. Residues: CASSLDRGLAGELFF. J is TRBJ2-2 and V is TRBV7-3; 10 bases match TRBD1. The CDR3 is 15 amino acids. Germline CDR1 is SGHTA and CDR2 is FQGTGA. V trimming: 6 bases; J trimming: 6 bases; junction bases outside the gene matches: 7.

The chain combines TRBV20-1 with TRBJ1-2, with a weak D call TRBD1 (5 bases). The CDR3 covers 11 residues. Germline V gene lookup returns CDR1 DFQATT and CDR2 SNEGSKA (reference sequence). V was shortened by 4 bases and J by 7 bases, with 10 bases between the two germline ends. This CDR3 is CSATGFTGYTF. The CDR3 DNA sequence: TGCAGTGCTACAGGGTTTACTGGCTACACCTTC.

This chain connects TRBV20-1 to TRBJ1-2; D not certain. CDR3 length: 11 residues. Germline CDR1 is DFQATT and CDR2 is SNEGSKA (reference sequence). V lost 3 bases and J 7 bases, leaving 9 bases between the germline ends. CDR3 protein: CSARPDSGYTF. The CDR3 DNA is TGCAGTGCTAGGCCCGACTCTGGCTACACCTTC.

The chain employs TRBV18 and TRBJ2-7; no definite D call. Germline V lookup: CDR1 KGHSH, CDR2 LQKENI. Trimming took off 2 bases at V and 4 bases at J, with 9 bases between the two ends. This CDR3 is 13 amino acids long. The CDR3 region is CASSPNGLYEQYF. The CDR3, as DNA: TGTGCCAGCTCACCAAATGGGTTGTACGAGCAGTACTTC.

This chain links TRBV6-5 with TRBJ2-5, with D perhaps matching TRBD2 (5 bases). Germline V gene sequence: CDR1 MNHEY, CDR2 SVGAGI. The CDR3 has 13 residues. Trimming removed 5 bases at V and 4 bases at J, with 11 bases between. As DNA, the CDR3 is TGTGCCAGCAGTCGCCTGGGGAGAGAGACCCAGTACTTC. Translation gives CASSRLGRETQYF.

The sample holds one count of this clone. Here the CDR3 reads CASSLLGHANTGELFF. In DNA form, the CDR3 reads TGCGCCAGCAGCTTGTTGGGTCACGCGAACACCGGGGAGCTGTTTTTT. The chain combines TRBV5-1 with TRBJ2-2; D remains ambiguous. V shed 1 base and J shed 0 bases, with 10 bases lying between them. The CDR3 runs to 16 residues. CDR1 is SGHRS and CDR2 is YFSETQ in the germline V gene.

CDR3 in amino acids: CAWSVLAGIVPNTQYF. In DNA, the CDR3 is TGTGCCTGGAGTGTCCTAGCGGGGATTGTCCCGAATACGCAGTATTTT. The rearrangement uses TRBV30 and TRBJ2-3; TRBD2 agrees at 9 bases. V was clipped by 0 bases and J by 7 bases; unmatched bases: 11. The CDR3 has 16 residues. The V gene's germline CDR1 is GTSNPN and CDR2 SVGIG (reference sequence).

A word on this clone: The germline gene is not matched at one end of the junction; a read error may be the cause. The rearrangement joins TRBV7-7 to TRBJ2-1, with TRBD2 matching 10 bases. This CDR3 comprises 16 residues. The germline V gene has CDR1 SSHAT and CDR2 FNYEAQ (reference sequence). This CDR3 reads CASSLAGLANYNEQFF. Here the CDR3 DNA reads TGTGCTAGCAGCTTAGCGGGACTAGCGAACTACAATGAGCAGTTCTTC.

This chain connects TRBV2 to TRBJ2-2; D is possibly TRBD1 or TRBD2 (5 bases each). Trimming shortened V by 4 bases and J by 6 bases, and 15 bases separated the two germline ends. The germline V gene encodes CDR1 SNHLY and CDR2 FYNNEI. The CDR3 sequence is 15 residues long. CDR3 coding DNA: TGTGCCAGCAGTGTCGGGACCATCTACGCCGGGGAGCTGTTTTTT. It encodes CASSVGTIYAGELFF.

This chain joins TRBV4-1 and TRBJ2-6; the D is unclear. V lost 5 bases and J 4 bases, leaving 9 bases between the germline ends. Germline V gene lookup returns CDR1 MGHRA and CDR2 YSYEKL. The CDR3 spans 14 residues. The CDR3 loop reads CASSYFLGANVLTF. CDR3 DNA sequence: TGCGCCAGCAGCTATTTCTTGGGGGCCAACGTCCTGACTTTC.

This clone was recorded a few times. The CDR3 bases are TGTGCCTGGGCCACAGGGGCACAGAATAATTCACCCCTCCACTTT. Amino acid sequence: CAWATGAQNNSPLHF. This chain links TRBV30 with TRBJ1-6; 7 positions agree with TRBD1. Germline V gene sequence: CDR1 GTSNPN, CDR2 SVGIG (reference sequence). This CDR3 region has 15 residues. J was trimmed by 5 bases and V by 5 bases; bases with no gene match: 9.

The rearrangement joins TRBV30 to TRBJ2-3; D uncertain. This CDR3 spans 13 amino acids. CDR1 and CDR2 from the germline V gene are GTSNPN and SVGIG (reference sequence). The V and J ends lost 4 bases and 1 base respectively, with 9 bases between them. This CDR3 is CAWTNRGTDTQYF. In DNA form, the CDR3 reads TGTGCCTGGACCAACCGGGGCACAGATACGCAGTATTTT.

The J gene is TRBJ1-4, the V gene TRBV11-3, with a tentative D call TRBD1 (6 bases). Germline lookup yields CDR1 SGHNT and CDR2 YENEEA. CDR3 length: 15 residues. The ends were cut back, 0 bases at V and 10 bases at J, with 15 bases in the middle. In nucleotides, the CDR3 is TGTGCCAGCAGCTTAGAGGCCGGGGGCGGATCAAAACTGTTTTTT. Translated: CASSLEAGGGSKLFF.

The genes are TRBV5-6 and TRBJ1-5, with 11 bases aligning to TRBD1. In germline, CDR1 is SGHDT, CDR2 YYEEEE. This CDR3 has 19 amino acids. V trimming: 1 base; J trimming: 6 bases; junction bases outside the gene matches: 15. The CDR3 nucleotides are TGTGCCAGCAGCTTGAGTACGGGACAGGGGGGGAGGTCAAGTCAGCCCCAGCATTTT. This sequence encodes CASSLSTGQGGRSSQPQHF.

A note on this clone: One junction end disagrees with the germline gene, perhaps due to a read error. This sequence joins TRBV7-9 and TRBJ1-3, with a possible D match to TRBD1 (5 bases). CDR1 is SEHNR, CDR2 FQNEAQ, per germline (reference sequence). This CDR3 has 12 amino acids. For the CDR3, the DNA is TGTGCCAGCAGCTTACCCGCCAGCCCCAGGGATTTT. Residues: CASSLPASPRDF.

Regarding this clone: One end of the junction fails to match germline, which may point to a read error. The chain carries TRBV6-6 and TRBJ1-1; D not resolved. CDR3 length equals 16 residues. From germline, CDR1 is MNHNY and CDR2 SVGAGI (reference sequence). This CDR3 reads CAGRPSLEVTDTEAFF. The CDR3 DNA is TGTGCCGGCAGGCCCTCGCTCGAGGTAACGGACACTGAAGCTTTCTTT.

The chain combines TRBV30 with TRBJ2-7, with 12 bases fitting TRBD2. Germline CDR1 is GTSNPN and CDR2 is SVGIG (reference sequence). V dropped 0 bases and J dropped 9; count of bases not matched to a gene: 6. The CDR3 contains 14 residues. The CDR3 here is CAWSVVLAGGVQYF. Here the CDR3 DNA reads TGTGCCTGGAGTGTAGTTCTAGCGGGAGGGGTGCAGTACTTC.

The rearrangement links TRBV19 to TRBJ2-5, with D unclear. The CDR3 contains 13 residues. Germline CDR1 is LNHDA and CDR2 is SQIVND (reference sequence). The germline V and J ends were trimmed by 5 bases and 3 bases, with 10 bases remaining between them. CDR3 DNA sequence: TGTGCCAGTAGTTTGGCAGACAAAGAGACCCAGTACTTC. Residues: CASSLADKETQYF.

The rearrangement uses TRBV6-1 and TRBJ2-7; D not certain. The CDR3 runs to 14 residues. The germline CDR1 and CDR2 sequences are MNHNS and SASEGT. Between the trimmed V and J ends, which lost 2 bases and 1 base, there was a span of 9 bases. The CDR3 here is CASSELGRSYEQYF. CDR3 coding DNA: TGTGCCAGCAGTGAATTGGGCCGGTCCTACGAGCAGTACTTC.

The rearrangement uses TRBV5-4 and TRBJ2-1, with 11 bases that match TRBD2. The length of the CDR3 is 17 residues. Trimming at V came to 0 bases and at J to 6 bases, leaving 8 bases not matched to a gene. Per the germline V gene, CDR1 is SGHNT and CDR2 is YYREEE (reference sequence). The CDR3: CASSLGGLAGGANEQFF. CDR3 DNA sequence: TGTGCCAGCAGCTTGGGGGGCCTAGCGGGAGGAGCCAATGAGCAGTTCTTC.

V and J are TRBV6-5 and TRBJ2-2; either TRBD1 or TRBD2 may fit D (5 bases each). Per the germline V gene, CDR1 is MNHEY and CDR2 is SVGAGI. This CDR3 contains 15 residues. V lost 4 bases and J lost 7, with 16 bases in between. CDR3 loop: CASSFYKGPDGELFF. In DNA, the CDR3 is TGTGCCAGCAGTTTCTACAAGGGACCCGACGGGGAGCTGTTTTTT.

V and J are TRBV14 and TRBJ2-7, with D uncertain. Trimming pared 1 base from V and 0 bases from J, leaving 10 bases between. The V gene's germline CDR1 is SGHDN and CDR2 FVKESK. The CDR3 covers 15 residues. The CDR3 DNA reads TGTGCCAGCAGCCAAGCGAACATCCACTCCTACGAGCAGTACTTC. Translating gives CASSQANIHSYEQYF.

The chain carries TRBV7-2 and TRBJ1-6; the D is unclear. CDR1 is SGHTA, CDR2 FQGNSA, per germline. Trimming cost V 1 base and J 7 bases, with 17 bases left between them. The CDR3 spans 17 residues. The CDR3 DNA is TGTGCCAGCAGCTTAGTTGGCGGGTCGAGGGCCAATTCACCCCTCCACTTT. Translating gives CASSLVGGSRANSPLHF.

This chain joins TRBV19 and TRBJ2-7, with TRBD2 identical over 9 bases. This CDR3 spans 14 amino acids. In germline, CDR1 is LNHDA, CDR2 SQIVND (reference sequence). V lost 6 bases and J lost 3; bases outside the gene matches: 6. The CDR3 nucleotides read TGTGCCAGTAGAAGGGCGGGAGGGGGCTACGAGCAGTACTTC. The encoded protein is CASRRAGGGYEQYF.

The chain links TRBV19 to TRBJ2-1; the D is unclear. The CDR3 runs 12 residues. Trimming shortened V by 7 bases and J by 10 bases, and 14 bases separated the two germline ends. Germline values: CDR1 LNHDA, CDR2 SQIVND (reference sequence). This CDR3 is CASNRPSSEQFF. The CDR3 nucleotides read TGTGCCAGTAACCGACCAAGTAGCGAGCAGTTCTTC.

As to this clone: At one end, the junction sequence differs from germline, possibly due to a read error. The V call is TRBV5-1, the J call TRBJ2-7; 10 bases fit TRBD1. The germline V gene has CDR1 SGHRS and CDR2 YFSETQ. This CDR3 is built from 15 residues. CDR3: CANSVSGQGTHEQYF. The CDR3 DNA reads TGCGCCAACAGCGTTTCGGGACAGGGGACCCACGAGCAGTACTTC.

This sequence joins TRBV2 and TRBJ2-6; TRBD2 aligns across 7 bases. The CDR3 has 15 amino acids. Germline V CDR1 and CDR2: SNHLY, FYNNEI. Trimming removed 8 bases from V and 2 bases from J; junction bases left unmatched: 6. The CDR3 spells CASGQLAPGANVLTF. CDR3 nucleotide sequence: TGTGCCAGCGGACAACTAGCGCCTGGGGCCAACGTCCTGACTTTC.

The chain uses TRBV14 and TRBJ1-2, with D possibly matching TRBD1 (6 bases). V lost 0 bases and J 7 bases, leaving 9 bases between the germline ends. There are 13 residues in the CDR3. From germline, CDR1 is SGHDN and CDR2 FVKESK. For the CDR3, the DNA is TGTGCCAGCAGCCAAGAACTAGGGGGTGGCTACACCTTC. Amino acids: CASSQELGGGYTF.

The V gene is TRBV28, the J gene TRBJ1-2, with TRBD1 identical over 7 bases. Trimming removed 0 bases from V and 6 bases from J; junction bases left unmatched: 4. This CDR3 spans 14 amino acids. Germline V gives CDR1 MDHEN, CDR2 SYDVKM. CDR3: CASSLWEGANGYTF. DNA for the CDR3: TGTGCCAGCAGTTTATGGGAGGGGGCAAATGGCTACACCTTC.

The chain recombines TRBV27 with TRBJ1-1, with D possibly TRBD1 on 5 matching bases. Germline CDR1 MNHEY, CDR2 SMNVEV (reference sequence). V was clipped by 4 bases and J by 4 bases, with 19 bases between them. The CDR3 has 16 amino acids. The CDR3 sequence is CASSSYRDAGVTEAFF. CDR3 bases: TGTGCCAGCAGTTCTTACCGGGACGCGGGCGTCACTGAAGCTTTCTTT.

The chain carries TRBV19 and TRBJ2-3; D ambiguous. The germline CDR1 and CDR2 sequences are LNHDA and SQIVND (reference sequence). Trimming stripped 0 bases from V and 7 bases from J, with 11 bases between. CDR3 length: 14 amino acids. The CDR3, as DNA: TGTGCCAGTAGTATAGAACCGATCCCTTATACGCAGTATTTT. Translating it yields CASSIEPIPYTQYF.

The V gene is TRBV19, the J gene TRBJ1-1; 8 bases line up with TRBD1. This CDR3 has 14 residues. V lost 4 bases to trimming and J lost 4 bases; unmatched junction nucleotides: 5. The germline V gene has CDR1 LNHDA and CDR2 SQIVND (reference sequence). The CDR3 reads CASSNTGGVTEAFF. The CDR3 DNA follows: TGTGCCAGTAGTAATACAGGGGGAGTCACTGAAGCTTTCTTT.